These T cell receptor beta chains were read from a single sample in a study of follicular helper T cells after annual influenza vaccination. The assay was immunoSEQ multiplex PCR, and TCRdb's table has in-frame clones only and misses some. The sample yields about 11,000 clones, nearly 85% seen once. This material consisted of CXCR5- memory CD4+ T cells sorted from blood, taken 6 weeks after influenza vaccination. The receptor set was obtained from an adult who received the influenza vaccine. Each CDR3 is given with its conserved first and last residue. The D gene is left open where the match is weak. Size is stated for part of the rows, as once, few or many counts, or as a class when the clone is expanded.

CDR3	DNA	D	V	J	size
CASSLGGGGSNEQFF	TGTGCCAGCAGCTTAGGGGGTGGAGGGAGCAATGAGCAGTTCTTC	NA	TRBV11-3	TRBJ2-1	NA
CASSYDENSGNTIYF	TGTGCCAGCAGTTACGACGAAAACTCTGGAAACACCATATATTTT	NA	TRBV6-5	TRBJ1-3	NA
CASSEQGQGAAGNTIYF	TGTGCCAGCAGCGAACAAGGGCAGGGGGCTGCTGGAAACACCATATATTTT	TRBD1	TRBV9	TRBJ1-3	few
CASSEGSWSYGYTF	TGTGCCAGCAGTGAAGGCTCGTGGAGCTATGGCTACACCTTC	NA	TRBV6-1	TRBJ1-2	NA
CASSLDGQGLNLLWHEQYF	TGCGCCAGCAGCTTGGATGGACAGGGGTTAAACCTGCTCTGGCACGAGCAGTACTTC	TRBD1	TRBV5-1	TRBJ2-7	NA
CASSLPSQGGGNTIYF	TGTGCCAGCAGCTTGCCGTCCCAGGGAGGTGGAAACACCATATATTTT	NA	TRBV5-6	TRBJ1-3	NA
CASSHRGGADYEQYF	TGTGCCAGCAGCCACAGGGGTGGGGCGGACTACGAGCAGTACTTC	TRBD1	TRBV28	TRBJ2-7	NA
CASSYSQVLGEQFF	TGTGCCAGCAGTTACTCGCAGGTTTTGGGTGAGCAGTTCTTC	NA	TRBV28	TRBJ2-1	NA
CASREKSDTQYF	TGTGCCAGCAGGGAAAAATCAGATACGCAGTATTTT	NA	TRBV28	TRBJ2-3	NA
CASSYYDTQYF	TGTGCCAGCAGTTACTATGATACGCAGTATTTT	NA	TRBV6-6	TRBJ2-3	NA
CASSIGTGGRGYTF	TGTGCCAGCAGTATAGGAACAGGGGGCAGGGGCTACACCTTC	TRBD1	TRBV27	TRBJ1-2	NA
CASSISGSRVGGYTF	TGTGCCAGTAGTATCTCGGGATCCCGAGTAGGAGGCTACACCTTC	NA	TRBV19	TRBJ1-2	NA
CAWSRDRSNQPQHF	TGTGCCTGGAGCCGGGACAGAAGCAATCAGCCCCAGCATTTT	TRBD1	TRBV30	TRBJ1-5	NA
CASSSTGLAGRQFF	TGTGCCAGCAGCTCAACGGGACTAGCGGGACGGCAGTTCTTC	TRBD2	TRBV7-2	TRBJ2-1	NA
CASSQDLGDTQYF	TGTGCCAGCAGCCAAGACTTGGGGGATACGCAGTATTTT	NA	TRBV14	TRBJ2-3	NA
CASSSTGRAGDTQYF	TGTGCCAGCAGTTCGACCGGGAGGGCCGGGGATACGCAGTATTTT	TRBD2	TRBV28	TRBJ2-3	NA
CASGLATGTGVNEQFF	TGTGCTAGTGGTCTTGCCACGGGGACAGGAGTAAATGAGCAGTTCTTC	TRBD1	TRBV12-5	TRBJ2-1	NA
CASSYDRVDYNEQFF	TGTGCCAGCAGTTACGACAGGGTTGACTACAATGAGCAGTTCTTC	TRBD1	TRBV6-6	TRBJ2-1	NA
CASSLALTGVDYEQYF	TGTGCCAGCAGCTTAGCGCTAACGGGTGTGGACTACGAGCAGTACTTC	NA	TRBV7-9	TRBJ2-7	NA
CASSAERGGGKNIQYF	TGTGCCAGCAGCGCAGAGAGGGGGGGTGGAAAAAACATTCAGTACTTC	NA	TRBV7-2	TRBJ2-4	NA
CAWNPGLASTGELFF	TGTGCCTGGAACCCGGGACTAGCGAGCACCGGGGAGCTGTTTTTT	TRBD2	TRBV30	TRBJ2-2	NA
CASRLSWGQSNSPLHF	TGTGCCAGCCGCCTAAGTTGGGGACAAAGTAATTCACCCCTCCACTTT	NA	TRBV28	TRBJ1-6	NA
CASSVDGVGNQPQHF	TGTGCCAGCAGCGTAGACGGGGTTGGTAATCAGCCCCAGCATTTT	NA	TRBV9	TRBJ1-5	NA
CASRRGRVLQETQYF	TGTGCCAGCAGAAGGGGCAGGGTACTTCAAGAGACCCAGTACTTC	NA	TRBV7-9	TRBJ2-5	NA
CASSQDPGVNEQFF	TGTGCCAGCAGCCAAGACCCGGGGGTCAATGAGCAGTTCTTC	NA	TRBV9	TRBJ2-1	NA